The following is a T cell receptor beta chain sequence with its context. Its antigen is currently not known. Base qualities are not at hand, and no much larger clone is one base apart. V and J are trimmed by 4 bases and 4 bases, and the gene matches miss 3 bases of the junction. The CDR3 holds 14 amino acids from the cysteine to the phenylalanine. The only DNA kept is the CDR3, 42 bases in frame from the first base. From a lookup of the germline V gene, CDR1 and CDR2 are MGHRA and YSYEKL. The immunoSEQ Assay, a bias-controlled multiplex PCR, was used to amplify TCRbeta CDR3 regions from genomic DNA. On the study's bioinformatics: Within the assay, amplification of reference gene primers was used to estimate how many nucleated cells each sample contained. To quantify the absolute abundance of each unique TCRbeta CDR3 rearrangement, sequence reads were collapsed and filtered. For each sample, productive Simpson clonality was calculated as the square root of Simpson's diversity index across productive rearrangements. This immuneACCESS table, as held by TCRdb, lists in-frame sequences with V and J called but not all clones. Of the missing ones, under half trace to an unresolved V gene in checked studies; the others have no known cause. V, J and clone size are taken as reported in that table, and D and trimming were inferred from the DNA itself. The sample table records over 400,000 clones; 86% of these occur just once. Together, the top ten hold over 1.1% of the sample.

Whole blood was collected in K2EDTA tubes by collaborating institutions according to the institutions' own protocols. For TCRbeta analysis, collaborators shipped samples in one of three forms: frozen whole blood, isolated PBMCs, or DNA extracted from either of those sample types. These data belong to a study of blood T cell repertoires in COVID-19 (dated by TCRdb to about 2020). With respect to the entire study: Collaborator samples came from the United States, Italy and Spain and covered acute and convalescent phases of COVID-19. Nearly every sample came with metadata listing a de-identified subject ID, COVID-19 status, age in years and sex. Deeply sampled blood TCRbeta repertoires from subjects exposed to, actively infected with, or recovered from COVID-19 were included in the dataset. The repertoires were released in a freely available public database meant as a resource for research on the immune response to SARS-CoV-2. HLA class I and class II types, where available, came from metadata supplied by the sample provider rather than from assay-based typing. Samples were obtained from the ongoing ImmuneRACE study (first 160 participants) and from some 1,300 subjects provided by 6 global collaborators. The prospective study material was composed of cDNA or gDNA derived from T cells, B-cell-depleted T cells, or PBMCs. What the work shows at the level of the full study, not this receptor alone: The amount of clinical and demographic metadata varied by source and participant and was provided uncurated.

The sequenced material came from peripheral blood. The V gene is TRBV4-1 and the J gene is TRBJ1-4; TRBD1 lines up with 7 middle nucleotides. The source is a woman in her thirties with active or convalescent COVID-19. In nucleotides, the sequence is TGCGCCAGCAGCCTTGGGACAGTTAATGAAAAACTGTTTTTT. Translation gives CASSLGTVNEKLFF.